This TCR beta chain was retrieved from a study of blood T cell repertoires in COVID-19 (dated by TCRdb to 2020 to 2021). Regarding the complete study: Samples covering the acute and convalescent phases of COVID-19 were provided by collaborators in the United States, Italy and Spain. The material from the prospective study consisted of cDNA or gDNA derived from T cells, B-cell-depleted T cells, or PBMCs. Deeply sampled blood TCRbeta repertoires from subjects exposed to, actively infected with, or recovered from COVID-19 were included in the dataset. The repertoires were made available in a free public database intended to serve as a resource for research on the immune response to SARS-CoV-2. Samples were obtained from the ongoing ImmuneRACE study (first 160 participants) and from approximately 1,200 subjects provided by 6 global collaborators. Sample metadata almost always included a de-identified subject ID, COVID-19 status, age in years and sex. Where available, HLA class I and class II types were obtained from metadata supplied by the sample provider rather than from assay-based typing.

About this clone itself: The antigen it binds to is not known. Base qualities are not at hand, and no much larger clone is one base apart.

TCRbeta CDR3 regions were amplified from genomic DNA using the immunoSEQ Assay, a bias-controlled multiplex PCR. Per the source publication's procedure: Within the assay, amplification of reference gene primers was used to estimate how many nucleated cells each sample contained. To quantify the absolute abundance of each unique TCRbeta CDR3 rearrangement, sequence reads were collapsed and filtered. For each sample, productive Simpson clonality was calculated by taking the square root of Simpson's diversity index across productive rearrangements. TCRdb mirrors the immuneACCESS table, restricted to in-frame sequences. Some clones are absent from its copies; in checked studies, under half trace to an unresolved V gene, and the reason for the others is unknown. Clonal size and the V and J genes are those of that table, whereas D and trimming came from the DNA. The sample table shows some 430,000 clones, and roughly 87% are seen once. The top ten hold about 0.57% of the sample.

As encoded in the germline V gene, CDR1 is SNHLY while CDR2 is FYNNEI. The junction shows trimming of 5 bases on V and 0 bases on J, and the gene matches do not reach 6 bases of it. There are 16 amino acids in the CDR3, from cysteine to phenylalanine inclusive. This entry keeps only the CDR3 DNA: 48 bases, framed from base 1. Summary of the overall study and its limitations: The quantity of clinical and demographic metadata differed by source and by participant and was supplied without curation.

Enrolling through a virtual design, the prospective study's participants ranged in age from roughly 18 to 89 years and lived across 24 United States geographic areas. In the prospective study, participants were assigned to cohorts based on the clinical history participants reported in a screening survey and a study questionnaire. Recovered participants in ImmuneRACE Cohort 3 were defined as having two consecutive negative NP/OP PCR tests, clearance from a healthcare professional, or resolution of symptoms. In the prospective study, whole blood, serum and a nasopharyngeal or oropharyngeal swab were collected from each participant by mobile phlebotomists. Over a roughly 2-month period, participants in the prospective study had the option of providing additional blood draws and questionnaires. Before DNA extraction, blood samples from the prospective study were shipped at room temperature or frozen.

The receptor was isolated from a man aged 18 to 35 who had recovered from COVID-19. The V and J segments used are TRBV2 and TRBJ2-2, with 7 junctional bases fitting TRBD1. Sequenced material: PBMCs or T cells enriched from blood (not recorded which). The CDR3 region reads CASSWDSLSNTGELFF. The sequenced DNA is TGTGCCAGCAGTTGGGACAGCCTTTCGAACACCGGGGAGCTGTTTTTT.